This T cell receptor beta chain appears in the sequencing data of a study of cytomegalovirus exposure and HLA in healthy donors. Findings of the study overall: Presence/absence analyses took donor sequencing depth as roughly uniform.

Trimming removed 4 bases from V and 5 bases from J; junction bases left unmatched: 13. Germline CDR1 and CDR2: SGHRS and YFSETQ. The CDR3 is made up of 17 amino acids. About this clone: No antigen is known for it.

It was with 60 Vbeta and 13 Jbeta primers that the PCR ran. The table came from immunoSEQ multiplex PCR; TCRdb's copy has only in-frame clones and leaves some out. The sample lists 250,000 to 350,000 clones, approximately 80% seen once, with about 0.29% in the top ten. Sequenced sample: PBMCs. The receptor's source is a girl aged 2 to 10 in good health and CMV-seronegative. The V gene is TRBV5-1, the J gene TRBJ2-4, with TRBD2 matching over 9 bases. CDR3 region: CASSQLGRGGPQNIQYF. The CDR3 region has the DNA TGCGCCAGCAGCCAACTCGGGCGGGGGGGCCCCCAAAACATTCAGTACTTC.